This entry lists 21 T cell receptor beta chains sequenced from one sample in a study of T cells in Graves' hyperthyroidism and ophthalmopathy. It was RNA transcripts that yielded the amplified TCR beta CDR3 regions. The HTBI primer set drove a first-round RT-PCR of the TCR CDR3. TCRdb used MiXCR to reprocess the multiplex PCR reads, holding one entry per CDR3 protein. The profile shows 300,000 to 450,000 distinct CDR3 sequences, about a sixth of them singletons. The sequenced sample was blood. These receptors were taken from a woman aged 18-29 years with Graves' hyperthyroidism that later progressed to Graves' ophthalmopathy.

This clonotype is a singleton in its sample. This sequence joins TRBV20-1 and TRBJ2-4, with a tentative D call TRBD2 (6 bases). V gave up 7 bases and J gave up 3 bases, with 13 bases separating them. Germline CDR1 DFQATT, CDR2 SNEGSKA (reference sequence). CDR3 length: 13 amino acids. The CDR3 is CSGYSGRKNIQYF. For the CDR3, the DNA is TGCAGTGGTTATAGCGGACGCAAAAACATTCAGTACTTC.

The chain has TRBV10-3 and TRBJ2-7, with TRBD2 matching 7 bases. CDR3 length equals 14 residues. Germline CDR1 reads ENHRY; CDR2 reads SYGVKD. This chain's CDR3 is CASEGGTTSYEQYF. The CDR3 DNA reads as TGTGCTTCCGAGGGCGGGACTACCTCCTACGAGCAGTACTTC.

The chain links TRBV29-1 to TRBJ2-1; 13 nucleotides match TRBD2. This CDR3 comprises 14 residues. Trimming at V came to 6 bases and at J to 6 bases, leaving 5 bases not matched to a gene. In germline, CDR1 is SQVTM, CDR2 ANQGSEA. The CDR3 DNA sequence: TGCAGCGTACTCGGACTAGCGGGAGTCAATGAGCAGTTCTTC. Translated, it gives CSVLGLAGVNEQFF.

The chain uses TRBV5-1 and TRBJ2-4, with D hard to call. CDR1 is SGHRS and CDR2 is YFSETQ in the germline V gene. V was trimmed by 0 bases and J by 5 bases, leaving 6 bases between them. This CDR3 comprises 13 residues. Written as DNA, the CDR3 is TGCGCCAGCAGCTTGGCCGACGAAAACATTCAGTACTTC. It codes for CASSLADENIQYF.

A few counts support this clonotype. V and J are TRBV24-1 and TRBJ2-1; D perhaps matches TRBD1 (6 bases). V was clipped by 5 bases and J by 9 bases, with 16 bases between them. Per the germline V gene, CDR1 is KGHDR and CDR2 is SFDVKD. This CDR3 is 14 amino acids long. CDR3 nucleotides: TGTGCCACCAGTGCCCGGGACACCTTAGGTGAGCAGTTCTTC. Amino acid sequence: CATSARDTLGEQFF.

This clonotype was counted a few times. The J gene is TRBJ2-2, the V gene TRBV6-1, with D perhaps given as TRBD1 or TRBD2 (5 bases each). V was pared by 2 bases and J by 3 bases, with 13 bases between. The CDR3 is made up of 16 amino acids. Germline loops: CDR1 MNHNS, CDR2 SASEGT. DNA for the CDR3: TGTGCCAGCAGTGAATGGCTCGTGGGGGACACCGGGGAGCTGTTTTTT. It specifies CASSEWLVGDTGELFF.

This clonotype was detected many times. Sequence at one end of the junction differs from germline and may be a read error. The chain is built from TRBV7-3 and TRBJ1-2; TRBD1 agrees at 9 bases. Germline V lookup: CDR1 SGHTA, CDR2 FQGTGA. CDR3 length: 14 residues. The CDR3 bases are TGTGCCAGCAGCTCAACCGGGACAGGGCTCCCCTTGTCCTTC. Encoded protein: CASSSTGTGLPLSF.

This clonotype was recorded a few times. The genes are TRBV5-4 and TRBJ2-1, with D unclear. The V gene's germline CDR1 is SGHNT and CDR2 YYREEE (reference sequence). V lost 0 bases to trimming and J lost 12 bases, with 13 bases between them. CDR3 length equals 13 residues. The CDR3 region is CASSLDGLEWQFF. The CDR3 DNA reads TGTGCCAGCAGCTTGGACGGTCTGGAGTGGCAGTTCTTC. Full variable domain (outside the CDR3, taken from reference TRBV5-4 and TRBJ2-1): ETGVTQSPTHLIKTRGQQVTLRCSSQSGHNTVSWYQQALGQGPQFIFQYYREEENGRGNFPPRFSGLQFPNYSSELNVNALELDDSALYLCASSLDGLEWQFFGPGTRLTVL.

This clonotype was seen repeatedly, ten times or more. J is TRBJ2-7 and V is TRBV12-3 or TRBV12-4; possibly TRBD1 for D (6 bases). The CDR3 spans 17 residues. V was clipped by 4 bases and J by 3 bases, with 22 bases between them. The chain's CDR3 is CASSSRTVFPPNYEQYF. CDR3 sequence (DNA): TGTGCCAGCAGTTCCCGGACAGTCTTTCCGCCGAACTACGAGCAGTACTTC.

This clonotype was counted a few times. The chain has TRBV20-1 and TRBJ2-3, with TRBD2 identical over 8 bases. There are 18 residues in the CDR3. Germline trimming cut 1 base from V and 2 bases from J; bases unmatched to any gene: 14. Germline CDR1 DFQATT, CDR2 SNEGSKA (reference sequence). The DNA of the CDR3 is TGCAGTGCTAGAGCGGGAGGGCCCCCCCGTCCCCCCACAGATACGCAGTATTTT. Translated, it gives CSARAGGPPRPPTDTQYF.

A few counts support this clonotype. The rearrangement uses TRBV29-1 and TRBJ1-4; TRBD1 matches at 11 bases. Germline V gene sequence: CDR1 SQVTM, CDR2 ANQGSEA. The CDR3 runs to 14 residues. Germline trimming cut 7 bases from V and 8 bases from J; bases unmatched to any gene: 9. The CDR3 here is CSAGQGALREKLFF. The CDR3 DNA reads TGCAGCGCCGGACAGGGGGCTCTTAGGGAAAAACTGTTTTTT.

As regards this clonotype: This may stem from a read error, because a much larger clone lies one nucleotide away. V and J are TRBV20-1 and TRBJ2-1; 8 nucleotides match TRBD2. Germline values: CDR1 DFQATT, CDR2 SNEGSKA (reference sequence). The CDR3 consists of 16 residues. CDR3 nucleotides: TGCAGTGCTAGCAACAATCTAGCGGGCTCCTACAATGACCAGTTCTTC. Residues: CSASNNLAGSYNDQFF.

This clonotype appeared a few times. V gene TRBV27 combines with J gene TRBJ2-1, with TRBD2 as a possible D gene (6 bases). Trimming cost V 2 bases and J 13 bases, with 15 bases left between them. CDR1 is MNHEY and CDR2 is SMNVEV in the germline V gene (reference sequence). The CDR3 contains 13 residues. The CDR3 region is CASSLTVGGDQFF. CDR3 nucleotide sequence: TGTGCCAGCAGTTTAACAGTAGGAGGGGATCAGTTCTTC.

This clonotype came up many times. The CDR3 nucleotides are TGTGCCAGCAGTTTAGGGGATAATGGCTACACCTTC. Encoded protein: CASSLGDNGYTF. The V call is TRBV28, the J call TRBJ1-2; D gene uncertain. The CDR3 consists of 12 residues. CDR1 and CDR2 (germline): MDHEN, SYDVKM. Deletions cut 2 bases from V and 6 bases from J, with 7 bases between.

Many counts were recorded for this clonotype. The CDR3 bases are TGTGCCAGCAGTACTAGCGGGAGGACTCAAGAGACCCAGTACTTC. Translated: CASSTSGRTQETQYF. V usage is TRBV28 and J usage is TRBJ2-5, with 12 nucleotides matching TRBD2. With 5 bases clipped from V and 2 bases from J, the junction kept 3 bases outside the gene matches. Germline CDR1 reads MDHEN; CDR2 reads SYDVKM. The CDR3 loop spans 15 amino acids.

In this sample, this clonotype turned up many times. The chain employs TRBV12-3 or TRBV12-4 and TRBJ1-1; 9 nucleotides agree with TRBD1. After removal of 7 bases from V and 8 bases from J, the junction contained 8 bases not matched to a gene. The CDR3 is 13 residues long. The CDR3 bases are TGTGCCAGCACCTGGACAGGGGTATTAGAAGCTTTCTTT. Its translation is CASTWTGVLEAFF.

The chain joins TRBV12-3 or TRBV12-4 to TRBJ1-6; unclear D gene. This CDR3 contains 13 residues. Trimming took off 5 bases at V and 8 bases at J, with 10 bases between the two ends. The CDR3 here is CASSRTDYSPLHF. In DNA form, the CDR3 reads TGTGCCAGCAGTCGGACGGACTATTCACCCCTCCACTTT.

This clonotype was counted a few times. The chain joins TRBV28 to TRBJ2-2, with D unclear. With 5 bases removed from V and 5 bases from J, the gap between germline ends came to 9 bases. The CDR3 is made up of 13 amino acids. Per the germline V gene, CDR1 is MDHEN and CDR2 is SYDVKM. The CDR3 spells CASSQYQTGELFF. The CDR3 bases are TGTGCCAGCAGTCAATATCAGACCGGGGAGCTGTTTTTT.

CDR3 in amino acids: CASRDFEGPFASYNEQFF. The CDR3 coding sequence is TGTGCCAGCCGGGACTTCGAGGGCCCCTTCGCCTCCTACAATGAGCAGTTCTTC. The chain joins TRBV6-2 or TRBV6-3 to TRBJ2-1, with D possibly being TRBD2 (6 bases). Germline CDR1 is MNHEY and CDR2 is SVGEGT. This CDR3 comprises 18 residues. V dropped 8 bases and J dropped 0 bases, with 23 bases sitting between them.

The genes are TRBV29-1 and TRBJ2-5, with TRBD2 identical over 12 bases. CDR3 length equals 15 residues. The germline V gene has CDR1 SQVTM and CDR2 ANQGSEA. V dropped 4 bases and J dropped 7; count of bases not matched to a gene: 10. The CDR3 DNA reads TGCAGCGTTGGCCCGAGACTAGCGGGAGATGGGACCCAGTACTTC. Amino acid sequence: CSVGPRLAGDGTQYF.

By frequency in the sample, this clonotype is medium-sized. The chain joins TRBV30 to TRBJ1-1, with no clear D. Trimming stripped 2 bases from V and 7 bases from J, with 8 bases between. The germline CDR1 and CDR2 sequences are GTSNPN and SVGIG (reference sequence). This CDR3 comprises 11 residues. The DNA for the CDR3 is TGTGCCTGGAGTATCGACCTTGAAGCTTTCTTT. Its protein product is CAWSIDLEAFF. Combining the CDR3 with reference TRBV30 and TRBJ1-1 gives the whole variable domain SQTIHQWPATLVQPVGSPLSLECTVEGTSNPNLYWYRQAAGRGLQLLFYSVGIGQISSEVPQNLSASRPQDRQFILSSKKLLLSDSGFYLCAWSIDLEAFFGQGTRLTVV.